This TCR beta chain was sequenced in a study of breast tumors, draining lymph nodes, adjacent tissues. Samples came from axillary lymph nodes draining the breast cancer. A single record per CDR3 protein comes from TCRdb applying MiXCR to the multiplex PCR reads. The sample records some 150,000 distinct CDR3 sequences, 20% to 25% being singletons. This clonotype was observed at least ten times. From germline, CDR1 is MNHEY and CDR2 SVGEGT. Trimming cost V 4 bases and J 5 bases; bases outside gene matches: 16. The CDR3 loop spans 17 amino acids. The V and J genes are TRBV6-2 or TRBV6-3 and TRBJ2-5; TRBD2 agrees at 7 bases. The sequence derives from a female donor with breast cancer. Some clones in this sample may be carry-over from other donors' samples. The sample consisted of axillary lymph node tissue. The CDR3 region has the DNA TGTGCCAGCAGTTTTTGTTGGGACTGCCTGGGAGGGGAGACCCAGTACTTC. Protein: CASSFCWDCLGGETQYF.